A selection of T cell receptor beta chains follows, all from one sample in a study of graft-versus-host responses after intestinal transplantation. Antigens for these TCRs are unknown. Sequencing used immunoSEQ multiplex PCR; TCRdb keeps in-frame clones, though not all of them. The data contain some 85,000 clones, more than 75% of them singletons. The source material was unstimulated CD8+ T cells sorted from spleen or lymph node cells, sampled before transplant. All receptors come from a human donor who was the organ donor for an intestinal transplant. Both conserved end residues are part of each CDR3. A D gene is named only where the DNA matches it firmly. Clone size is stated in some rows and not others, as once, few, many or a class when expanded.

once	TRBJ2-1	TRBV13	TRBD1	TGTGCCAGCAGCGGATTCCAGACAGGGGTCGCCTACAATGAGCAGTTCTTC	CASSGFQTGVAYNEQFF
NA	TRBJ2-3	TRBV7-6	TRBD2	TGTGCCAGCAGCCTGGGACTAGCGGGGGGTGGAGATACGCAGTATTTT	CASSLGLAGGGDTQYF
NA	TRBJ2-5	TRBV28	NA	TGTGCCAGCAGCCTTCCCAGCGCCGGTTGGGAGACCCAGTACTTC	CASSLPSAGWETQYF
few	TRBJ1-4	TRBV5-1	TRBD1	TGCGCCAGCAGCCGACCGGGACAGCCTAATGAAAAACTGTTTTTT	CASSRPGQPNEKLFF
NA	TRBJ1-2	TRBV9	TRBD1	TGTGCCAGCAGCGTAGCTTCAAGGGGGCGAGACTATGGCTACACCTTC	CASSVASRGRDYGYTF
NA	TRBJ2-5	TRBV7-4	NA	TGTGCCAGCAGCGTACCGGGACAACAGATTCAAGAGACCCAGTACTTC	CASSVPGQQIQETQYF
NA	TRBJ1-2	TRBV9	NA	TGTGCCAGCAGCGTAGACGCTGATTATTCTAGTGGCTACACCTTC	CASSVDADYSSGYTF
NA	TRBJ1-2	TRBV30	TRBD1	TGTGCCTGGAGTGTTGATACAGGGGGACACTATGGCTACACCTTC	CAWSVDTGGHYGYTF
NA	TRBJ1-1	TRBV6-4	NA	TGTGCCAGCAGTGACTCGGCAGAGAACACTGAAGCTTTCTTT	CASSDSAENTEAFF
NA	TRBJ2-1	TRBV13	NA	TGTGCCAGCAGCTTAGGTGGCGAGTTCTCCTACAATGAGCAGTTCTTC	CASSLGGEFSYNEQFF
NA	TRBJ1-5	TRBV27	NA	TGTGCCAGCAGCTTAGGGGGATCGGGCAATCAGCCCCAGCATTTT	CASSLGGSGNQPQHF
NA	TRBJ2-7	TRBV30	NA	TGTGCCTATCGAACCCATGGGGTCTACGAGCAGTACTTC	CAYRTHGVYEQYF
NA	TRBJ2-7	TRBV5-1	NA	TGCGCCAGCAGCCCCGCAGGGCTCTACGAGCAGTACTTC	CASSPAGLYEQYF
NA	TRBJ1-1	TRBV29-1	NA	TGCAGCGTTGTAGGCACTGAAGCTTTCTTT	CSVVGTEAFF
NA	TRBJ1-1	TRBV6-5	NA	TGTGCCAGCAGTTATCACGAGGGTACTGAAGCTTTCTTT	CASSYHEGTEAFF
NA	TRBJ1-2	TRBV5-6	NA	TGTGCCAGCAGACGAAATAGACGGTATAACTATGGCTACACCTTC	CASRRNRRYNYGYTF
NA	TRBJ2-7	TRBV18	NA	TGTGCCAGCTCACCCGAGGACAGTTCCTACGAGCAGTACTTC	CASSPEDSSYEQYF
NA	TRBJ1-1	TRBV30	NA	TGTGCCTGGAGTGTACAAGTCGGGGGGGTTCGGGCTGAAGCTTTCTTT	CAWSVQVGGVRAEAFF
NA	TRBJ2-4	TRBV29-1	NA	TGCAGCGTTGTATGGGGGACCAAAAACATTCAGTACTTC	CSVVWGTKNIQYF
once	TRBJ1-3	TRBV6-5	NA	TGTGCCAGCAGACACCGGGGGGCTGGAAACACCATATATTTT	CASRHRGAGNTIYF
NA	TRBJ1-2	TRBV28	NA	TGTGCCAGCAGTTTGACAGCGTATGGCTACACCTTC	CASSLTAYGYTF
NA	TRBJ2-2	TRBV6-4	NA	TGTGCCAGCAGTGACGGTGCGGGGAGCGGGGAGCTGTTTTTT	CASSDGAGSGELFF